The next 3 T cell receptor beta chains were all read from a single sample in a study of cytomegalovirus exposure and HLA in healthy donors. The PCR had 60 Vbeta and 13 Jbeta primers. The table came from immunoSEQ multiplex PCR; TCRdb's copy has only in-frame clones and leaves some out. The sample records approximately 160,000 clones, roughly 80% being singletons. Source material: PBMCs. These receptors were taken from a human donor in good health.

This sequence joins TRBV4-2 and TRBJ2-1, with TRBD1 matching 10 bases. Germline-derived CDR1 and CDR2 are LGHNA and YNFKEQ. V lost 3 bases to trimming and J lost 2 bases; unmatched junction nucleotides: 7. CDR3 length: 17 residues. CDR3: CASSQGYGTGAYNEQFF. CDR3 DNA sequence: TGTGCCAGCAGCCAGGGATATGGGACAGGGGCCTACAATGAGCAGTTCTTC.

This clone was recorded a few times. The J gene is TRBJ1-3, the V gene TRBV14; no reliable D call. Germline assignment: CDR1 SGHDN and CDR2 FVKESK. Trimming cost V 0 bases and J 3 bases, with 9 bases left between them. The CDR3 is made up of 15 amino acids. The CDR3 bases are TGTGCCAGCAGCCAAGATTTCAGTTTTGGAAACACCATATATTTT. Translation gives CASSQDFSFGNTIYF.

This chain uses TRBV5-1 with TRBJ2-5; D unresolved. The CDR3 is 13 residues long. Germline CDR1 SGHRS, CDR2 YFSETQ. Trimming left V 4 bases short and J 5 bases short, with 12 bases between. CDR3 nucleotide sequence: TGCGCCAGCAGCCCAGGTAGTGAGGAGACCCAGTACTTC. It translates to CASSPGSEETQYF. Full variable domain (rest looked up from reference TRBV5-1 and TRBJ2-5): KAGVTQTPRYLIKTRGQQVTLSCSPISGHRSVSWYQQTPGQGLQFLFEYFSETQRNKGNFPGRFSGRQFSNSRSEMNVSTLELGDSALYLCASSPGSEETQYFGPGTRLLVL.